A single sample is the source of the 28 T cell receptor beta chains below, sequenced in a study of T cell changes during pregnancy in multiple sclerosis. TCRdb's table, derived via immunoSEQ multiplex PCR, lists solely in-frame clones and lacks some. The sample has around 92,000 clones; over 85% are singletons. This material consisted of peripheral blood, taken after pregnancy. These receptors were taken from a female donor with multiple sclerosis, enrolled in a pregnancy study.

V gene TRBV27 combines with J gene TRBJ1-2; 7 nucleotides agree with TRBD1. This CDR3 comprises 14 residues. The trim removed 3 bases at V and 4 bases at J, leaving 5 bases unmatched. Germline V gene lookup returns CDR1 MNHEY and CDR2 SMNVEV (reference sequence). The DNA of the CDR3 is TGTGCCAGCAGTTTGAGGGGACAGAGCTATGGCTACACCTTC. It codes for CASSLRGQSYGYTF.

The V gene is TRBV19, the J gene TRBJ2-7, with 7 bases identical to TRBD1. The ends lost 1 base at V and 6 bases at J; junction bases unmatched: 6. Germline V gives CDR1 LNHDA, CDR2 SQIVND (reference sequence). CDR3 length: 14 residues. DNA of the CDR3: TGTGCCAGTAGTATAGCCCCAGGGGGAAGCGAGCAGTACTTC. Its protein product is CASSIAPGGSEQYF.

This clone was recorded once. This sequence joins TRBV7-9 and TRBJ2-7, with 10 bases lining up with TRBD1. This CDR3 has 16 amino acids. Germline V gives CDR1 SEHNR, CDR2 FQNEAQ (reference sequence). J was trimmed by 2 bases and V by 5 bases; bases with no gene match: 9. CDR3 nucleotide sequence: TGTGCCAGCAGCCCCGGGACAGGGGAATCCCCCTACGAGCAGTACTTC. It codes for CASSPGTGESPYEQYF. Variable domain in full (rest from reference TRBV7-9 and TRBJ2-7): DTGVSQNPRHKITKRGQNVTFRCDPISEHNRLYWYRQTLGQGPEFLTYFQNEAQLEKSRLLSDRFSAERPKGSFSTLEIQRTEQGDSAMYLCASSPGTGESPYEQYFGPGTRLTVT.

The chain recombines TRBV7-9 with TRBJ2-1; D unresolved. The CDR3 extends over 15 amino acids. Deletions cut 5 bases from V and 0 bases from J, with 11 bases between. Germline lookup yields CDR1 SEHNR and CDR2 FQNEAQ (reference sequence). The CDR3 reads CASSDSLDSYNEQFF. CDR3 DNA sequence: TGTGCCAGCAGCGATAGCCTTGACTCCTACAATGAGCAGTTCTTC.

This chain connects TRBV30 to TRBJ1-3, with TRBD1 matching over 7 bases. Germline loops: CDR1 GTSNPN, CDR2 SVGIG (reference sequence). Trimming removed 0 bases from V and 4 bases from J; junction bases left unmatched: 6. The length of the CDR3 is 15 residues. The CDR3 region is CAWSVPGGRGNTIYF. The CDR3 DNA reads TGTGCCTGGAGTGTCCCAGGGGGTAGAGGAAACACCATATATTTT.

The V and J genes are TRBV6-5 and TRBJ1-1, with D possibly matching TRBD1 (6 bases). There are 15 residues in the CDR3. CDR1 is MNHEY and CDR2 is SVGAGI in the germline V gene. V lost 0 bases to trimming and J lost 1 base, with 9 bases between them. CDR3 sequence reads: CASSYSTTGNTEAFF. CDR3 bases: TGTGCCAGCAGTTACTCGACGACAGGGAACACTGAAGCTTTCTTT.

This sequence joins TRBV7-2 and TRBJ1-1; D gene unclear. Germline V CDR1 and CDR2: SGHTA, FQGNSA. CDR3 length: 14 residues. The V end lost 1 base, the J end lost 4 bases, and 10 bases lay between the germline ends. The CDR3 region has the DNA TGTGCCAGCAGCTTAGAACAGAGGGCCACTGAAGCTTTCTTT. This encodes CASSLEQRATEAFF.

This rearrangement joins TRBV4-1 to TRBJ1-5; D not resolved. CDR3 length equals 16 residues. Trimming pared 2 bases from V and 11 bases from J, leaving 22 bases between. The germline CDR1 and CDR2 sequences are MGHRA and YSYEKL. This CDR3 is CASSQLLAPASRTQHF. DNA of the CDR3: TGCGCCAGCAGCCAACTTTTAGCACCGGCCTCTCGGACCCAGCATTTT.

This chain connects TRBV19 to TRBJ2-3; tentatively, D is TRBD2 (5 bases). Trimming left V 5 bases short and J 0 bases short, with 12 bases between. Germline values: CDR1 LNHDA, CDR2 SQIVND (reference sequence). This CDR3 is 15 amino acids long. The CDR3 reads CASSGVGGSTDTQYF. The CDR3 DNA reads as TGTGCCAGTAGTGGGGTCGGCGGGAGCACAGATACGCAGTATTTT.

The CDR3 sequence is CASSPGTGPWETQYF. For the CDR3, the DNA is TGTGCCAGCAGTCCTGGCACAGGGCCGTGGGAGACCCAGTACTTC. The chain has TRBV28 and TRBJ2-5; weak D call: TRBD1 (6 bases). Per the germline V gene, CDR1 is MDHEN and CDR2 is SYDVKM. The CDR3 is 15 residues long. V shed 5 bases and J shed 5 bases, with 18 bases lying between them.

V is TRBV27 and J is TRBJ2-2; 9 positions match TRBD2. This CDR3 contains 19 residues. CDR1 is MNHEY and CDR2 is SMNVEV in the germline V gene (reference sequence). The junction had 25 bases not matched to a gene; V was cut back by 7 bases and J by 10 bases. CDR3 region: CASTRWGLASLTSPVELFF. The CDR3 DNA sequence: TGTGCCAGCACTAGGTGGGGACTAGCATCCCTTACGAGTCCTGTGGAGCTGTTTTTT.

This chain connects TRBV4-1 to TRBJ2-2; TRBD2 might be the D (6 bases). Germline-derived CDR1 and CDR2 are MGHRA and YSYEKL. Trimming shortened V by 2 bases and J by 1 base, and 14 bases separated the two germline ends. There are 17 residues in the CDR3. The DNA of the CDR3 is TGCGCCAGCAGCCAAATTCGGGCGGGATTGAACACCGGGGAGCTGTTTTTT. This encodes CASSQIRAGLNTGELFF.

V and J are TRBV6-1 and TRBJ1-2, with 10 bases aligning to TRBD1. After removal of 0 bases from V and 8 bases from J, the junction contained 12 bases not matched to a gene. The CDR3 length is 17 residues. The germline V gene encodes CDR1 MNHNS and CDR2 SASEGT. The CDR3 here is CASSEALRGQGYGGYTF. The CDR3 DNA reads TGTGCCAGCAGTGAAGCGCTGCGGGGACAGGGGTATGGGGGCTACACCTTC.

The chain joins TRBV5-4 to TRBJ2-1; 8 positions agree with TRBD2. Germline CDR1 and CDR2: SGHNT and YYREEE (reference sequence). With 5 bases clipped from V and 0 bases from J, the junction kept 7 bases outside the gene matches. This CDR3 is built from 16 residues. The CDR3 is CASSLAGGASYNEQFF. CDR3 nucleotides: TGTGCCAGCAGTCTAGCGGGTGGAGCCTCCTACAATGAGCAGTTCTTC.

This clone was observed a single time. The CDR3 is CASSLAGRGMIRGETEAFF. The CDR3, as DNA: TGTGCCAGCAGCTTAGCCGGTCGGGGAATGATCAGGGGTGAGACTGAAGCTTTCTTT. V gene TRBV7-9 combines with J gene TRBJ1-1; D is perhaps TRBD1 (6 bases). Trimming took 0 bases from V and 5 from J, leaving 25 bases between them. The CDR3 spans 19 residues. The germline V gene encodes CDR1 SEHNR and CDR2 FQNEAQ (reference sequence).

This clone was detected once. The chain employs TRBV9 and TRBJ2-3; 10 bases are shared with TRBD2. Germline values: CDR1 SGDLS, CDR2 YYNGEE. V shed 3 bases and J 5 bases; nucleotides not matched to a gene: 6. The CDR3 contains 15 residues. The CDR3 loop reads CASSAGTSVGDTQYF. For the CDR3, the DNA is TGTGCCAGCAGCGCCGGGACTAGCGTGGGAGATACGCAGTATTTT. The full variable domain, with the rest looked up from reference TRBV9 and TRBJ2-3, is DSGVTQTPKHLITATGQRVTLRCSPRSGDLSVYWYQQSLDQGLQFLIQYYNGEERAKGNILERFSAQQFPDLHSELNLSSLELGDSALYFCASSAGTSVGDTQYFGPGTRLTVL.

This clone occurred once. V gene TRBV2 combines with J gene TRBJ2-7, with 8 bases matching TRBD1. Trimming took 7 bases from V and 3 from J; bases not matched to a gene: 11. The CDR3 extends over 15 amino acids. CDR1 and CDR2 from the germline V gene are SNHLY and FYNNEI. This CDR3 is CASTQGWDRYYEQYF. The DNA of the CDR3 is TGTGCCAGCACCCAGGGTTGGGACAGGTACTACGAGCAGTACTTC.

The chain combines TRBV5-1 with TRBJ2-5; no clear D. The CDR3 runs 13 residues. Germline V lookup: CDR1 SGHRS, CDR2 YFSETQ. With 4 bases removed from V and 2 bases from J, the gap between germline ends came to 9 bases. CDR3: CASSTSYQETQYF. Written as DNA, the CDR3 is TGCGCCAGCAGCACCAGTTATCAAGAGACCCAGTACTTC.

This clone was seen more than once but under ten times. The J gene is TRBJ2-2, the V gene TRBV19; TRBD1 is a possible D gene (5 bases). Looked up from germline, CDR1 is LNHDA and CDR2 is SQIVND (reference sequence). The CDR3 consists of 13 residues. V lost 7 bases and J 6 bases, leaving 12 bases between the germline ends. CDR3 amino acids: CASTLGAAGELFF. CDR3 coding DNA: TGTGCCAGTACCCTAGGGGCGGCCGGGGAGCTGTTTTTT.

The chain links TRBV5-6 to TRBJ1-1; D unclear. Trimming stripped 1 base from V and 8 bases from J, with 6 bases between. Germline V gives CDR1 SGHDT, CDR2 YYEEEE. The CDR3 loop spans 11 amino acids. The CDR3 loop reads CASSLRGEAFF. The CDR3 DNA reads as TGTGCCAGCAGCTTGAGAGGAGAAGCTTTCTTT.

The chain is built from TRBV10-2 and TRBJ1-3, with 10 bases fitting TRBD1. The germline gives CDR1 WSHSY, CDR2 SAAADI. Trimming at V came to 6 bases and at J to 5 bases, leaving 4 bases not matched to a gene. The CDR3 runs 14 residues. For the CDR3, the DNA is TGCGCCAGCAGGGGACAGGGGACTCGAAACACCATATATTTT. The encoded protein is CASRGQGTRNTIYF.

This chain connects TRBV2 to TRBJ1-1; no definite D call. This CDR3 spans 12 amino acids. The germline V gene encodes CDR1 SNHLY and CDR2 FYNNEI. V was cut by 0 bases and J by 7 bases, with 6 bases left in between. CDR3 loop: CASSEAALEAFF. In nucleotides, the CDR3 is TGTGCCAGCAGTGAAGCGGCTCTTGAAGCTTTCTTT.

The rearrangement joins TRBV7-8 to TRBJ2-5, with D tentatively TRBD1 (6 bases). This CDR3 has 15 residues. From germline, CDR1 is SGHVS and CDR2 FQNEAQ. Between the trimmed V and J ends, which lost 1 base and 6 bases, there was a span of 15 bases. The CDR3 DNA is TGTGCCAGCAGCTTAGGGGCAGGGGTGACAAAGACCCAGTACTTC. Translating gives CASSLGAGVTKTQYF.

The J gene is TRBJ2-2, the V gene TRBV2; 8 nucleotides line up with TRBD1. The CDR3 consists of 15 residues. Unmatched junction bases numbered 5, after V lost 3 bases and J lost 5 bases. Germline CDR1 SNHLY, CDR2 FYNNEI. As DNA, the CDR3 is TGTGCCAGCAGTGAGGTCAGGGGGCATACCGGGGAGCTGTTTTTT. This sequence encodes CASSEVRGHTGELFF.

V is TRBV30 and J is TRBJ2-1; 10 bases fit TRBD1. There are 14 residues in the CDR3. With 5 bases clipped from V and 8 bases from J, the junction kept 9 bases outside the gene matches. Germline values: CDR1 GTSNPN, CDR2 SVGIG (reference sequence). CDR3 in amino acids: CAWQPGQGYYEQFF. For the CDR3, the DNA is TGTGCCTGGCAGCCGGGACAGGGGTACTATGAGCAGTTCTTC. The full variable domain, with the rest looked up from reference TRBV30 and TRBJ2-1, is SQTIHQWPATLVQPVGSPLSLECTVEGTSNPNLYWYRQAAGRGLQLLFYSVGIGQISSEVPQNLSASRPQDRQFILSSKKLLLSDSGFYLCAWQPGQGYYEQFFGPGTRLTVL.

This chain uses TRBV5-6 with TRBJ2-7; the match to TRBD2 covers 11 bases. The CDR3 length is 15 residues. Germline V lookup: CDR1 SGHDT, CDR2 YYEEEE. V lost 0 bases, J lost 4 bases, and 3 bases stayed unmatched. The chain's CDR3 is CASSLAGLADYEQYF. Here the CDR3 DNA reads TGTGCCAGCAGCTTGGCGGGACTAGCGGATTACGAGCAGTACTTC.

The chain uses TRBV29-1 and TRBJ2-3; tentative D call: TRBD1 (6 bases). The CDR3 spans 14 residues. V lost 7 bases and J 2 bases, leaving 16 bases between the germline ends. Per the germline V gene, CDR1 is SQVTM and CDR2 is ANQGSEA. The CDR3 sequence is CSARQEEYTDTQYF. CDR3 nucleotide sequence: TGCAGCGCGAGACAGGAGGAATACACAGATACGCAGTATTTT.

The chain recombines TRBV27 with TRBJ2-1, with TRBD2 matching 8 bases. CDR1 is MNHEY and CDR2 is SMNVEV in the germline V gene (reference sequence). The trim removed 8 bases at V and 3 bases at J, leaving 12 bases unmatched. This CDR3 comprises 16 residues. As DNA, the CDR3 is TGTGCCAGCTGCTCAAGTGGGCTAGCGGGCTACAATGAGCAGTTCTTC. It codes for CASCSSGLAGYNEQFF.